This T cell receptor beta chain was recovered during a study of CD8 T cells in Susac syndrome. Trimming took off 1 base at V and 5 bases at J, with 14 bases between the two ends. Germline CDR1 and CDR2: MGHRA and YSYEKL. CDR3 size: 15 residues. A quantity of roughly 0.5 to 1 ug RNA underwent reverse transcription using random hexamers. TCRdb re-called the immunoSEQ multiplex PCR reads with MiXCR, one entry per CDR3 protein. The sample yields approximately 230,000 distinct CDR3 sequences, just over 90% seen once. Blood CD8+ and CD4+ T cells underwent high-throughput TCR beta sequencing. The multiple sclerosis controls, all treatment-naive patients, had relapsing-remitting disease that was stable or active.

The TCR was taken from a human donor with multiple sclerosis. The sequenced material came from CD4+ T cells from PBMCs. The chain couples TRBV4-1 to TRBJ2-5; D uncertain. DNA for the CDR3: TGCGCCAGCAGCCAAGTAGGTGTTAGCCTGGAGACCCAGTACTTC. This encodes CASSQVGVSLETQYF.